The 27 T cell receptor beta chains listed next were all sequenced from one sample in a study of blood T cell repertoires in COVID-19 (TCRdb year 2020). The library was made by the immunoSEQ multiplex PCR assay. Held by TCRdb, this immuneACCESS table contains in-frame sequences only and omits some clones. Under half of the omission traces to an unresolved V gene where checked; the cause of the rest is unknown. A total of more than 150,000 clones appear in this sample, approximately 80% of them only once. Of the sample, roughly 6.8% falls within the top ten clones. Sequences were obtained from peripheral blood. These receptors all come from a human donor in a cohort sampled during active COVID-19.

J is TRBJ2-1 and V is TRBV6-5; TRBD1 matches at 9 bases. Germline lookup yields CDR1 MNHEY and CDR2 SVGAGI. The CDR3 is 15 amino acids. V trimming: 2 bases; J trimming: 7 bases; junction bases outside the gene matches: 6. This CDR3 is CASSYPGQGRNEQFF. DNA of the CDR3: TGTGCCAGCAGTTACCCGGGACAGGGTAGGAATGAGCAGTTCTTC.

This sequence joins TRBV5-4 and TRBJ1-1, with a weak D call TRBD1 (5 bases). V lost 1 base and J lost 1, with 11 bases in between. Germline CDR1 SGHNT, CDR2 YYREEE (reference sequence). CDR3 length: 15 amino acids. As DNA, the CDR3 is TGTGCCAGCAGCTTGAGGGGCGGGAGGAACACTGAAGCTTTCTTT. Protein sequence: CASSLRGGRNTEAFF.

V and J are TRBV19 and TRBJ1-1, with 11 bases fitting TRBD1. J lost 8 bases, V lost 1 base, and 3 bases had no gene match. Germline V CDR1 and CDR2: LNHDA, SQIVND (reference sequence). This CDR3 comprises 14 residues. The CDR3, as DNA: TGTGCCAGTAGTATAGGCGGGACAGGGGGAGAAGCTTTCTTT. Protein product: CASSIGGTGGEAFF.

CDR3 sequence reads: CASSVVSGQGDTQYF. Written as DNA, the CDR3 is TGTGCCAGCAGCGTAGTAAGCGGGCAGGGAGATACGCAGTATTTT. This rearrangement joins TRBV9 to TRBJ2-3; TRBD2 might be the D (6 bases). Germline CDR1 and CDR2: SGDLS and YYNGEE. This CDR3 region has 15 residues. Trimming left V 0 bases short and J 5 bases short, with 13 bases between.

The V and J genes are TRBV30 and TRBJ2-7; the D is unclear. The germline V gene has CDR1 GTSNPN and CDR2 SVGIG (reference sequence). CDR3 length: 13 residues. Between the trimmed V and J ends, which lost 0 bases and 5 bases, there was a span of 11 bases. In DNA, the CDR3 is TGTGCCTGGAGTGTATCTTATCTCGACGAGCAGTACTTC. As protein: CAWSVSYLDEQYF.

As to this clone: The sample carries other DNA sequences with the same CDR3. V usage is TRBV20-1 and J usage is TRBJ2-5; a weak D match, TRBD1 (6 bases). There are 11 residues in the CDR3. V lost 7 bases, J lost 5 bases, and 11 bases lay in between. Germline V gives CDR1 DFQATT, CDR2 SNEGSKA (reference sequence). CDR3 coding DNA: TGCAGTGTAAGGACAGTGGAGACCCAGTACTTC. Amino acid sequence: CSVRTVETQYF.

The rearrangement links TRBV25-1 to TRBJ1-3; no firm D call. Between the trimmed V and J ends, which lost 7 bases and 4 bases, there was a span of 14 bases. Germline assignment: CDR1 MGHDK and CDR2 SYGVNS. The CDR3 is 14 amino acids. In DNA, the CDR3 is TGTGCCAGCAAGGAGACTGGGTTAGGAAACACCATATATTTT. This sequence encodes CASKETGLGNTIYF.

V usage is TRBV10-3 and J usage is TRBJ1-6; D unclear. Germline V gene data show CDR1 as ENHRY and CDR2 as SYGVKD. V was shortened by 6 bases and J by 2 bases, with 8 bases between the two germline ends. The CDR3 totals 14 residues. CDR3 sequence (DNA): TGTGCCATCAGCTCGAGTGCCTATAATTCACCCCTCCACTTT. It encodes CAISSSAYNSPLHF.

The V gene is TRBV10-2, the J gene TRBJ2-7; D possibly corresponds to TRBD1 (7 bases). V was shortened by 2 bases and J by 1 base, with 12 bases between the two germline ends. The germline V gene encodes CDR1 WSHSY and CDR2 SAAADI. The CDR3 has 15 residues. The CDR3 DNA reads TGCGCCAGCAGTGAGAGGACAGGACTATCCTACGAGCAGTACTTC. It encodes CASSERTGLSYEQYF.

This clone has a handful of counts. This sequence joins TRBV20-1 and TRBJ1-2; D may be TRBD1 (5 bases). The CDR3 covers 13 residues. V lost 3 bases and J lost 2, with 10 bases in between. Germline CDR1 reads DFQATT; CDR2 reads SNEGSKA (reference sequence). The CDR3 is CSASKQENYGYTF. CDR3 nucleotide sequence: TGCAGTGCTAGTAAACAGGAAAACTATGGCTACACCTTC.

This clone was observed once. J is TRBJ1-1 and V is TRBV7-9; D is perhaps TRBD1 (6 bases). This CDR3 has 16 residues. Germline V gives CDR1 SEHNR, CDR2 FQNEAQ (reference sequence). With 1 base removed from V and 1 base from J, the gap between germline ends came to 13 bases. Here the CDR3 DNA reads TGTGCCAGCAGCTTAGGAAGGACAGAGTGGAACACTGAAGCTTTCTTT. Protein sequence: CASSLGRTEWNTEAFF.

The chain uses TRBV9 and TRBJ1-1; tentatively, D is TRBD1 (5 bases). Germline V gene sequence: CDR1 SGDLS, CDR2 YYNGEE. V dropped 0 bases and J dropped 0 bases, with 9 bases sitting between them. This CDR3 region has 15 residues. The CDR3 nucleotides are TGTGCCAGCAGCGTAGGGACGGACATGAACACTGAAGCTTTCTTT. As protein: CASSVGTDMNTEAFF.

J is TRBJ2-1 and V is TRBV10-2; TRBD2 matches 9 bases. The CDR3 covers 16 residues. V shed 8 bases, J shed 4 bases, and the junction held 12 bases outside the gene matches. The V gene's germline CDR1 is WSHSY and CDR2 SAAADI. As DNA, the CDR3 is TGCGCCAGCCAAAATATAGCGGGGGAGCATTACAATGAGCAGTTCTTC. It specifies CASQNIAGEHYNEQFF.

J is TRBJ2-1 and V is TRBV30; 10 nucleotides agree with TRBD1. The CDR3 is made up of 15 amino acids. Germline CDR1 is GTSNPN and CDR2 is SVGIG (reference sequence). The V and J ends lost 4 bases and 2 bases, in that order; junction bases with no gene match: 5. CDR3 coding DNA: TGTGCCTGGACCACCGGACAGGGGGCCTACAATGAGCAGTTCTTC. This gives the protein CAWTTGQGAYNEQFF.

The chain carries TRBV3-1 (or the pseudogene TRBV3-2) and TRBJ2-3; 7 bases map to TRBD2. CDR1 LGHDT and CDR2 YNNKEL come from the germline V gene (reference sequence). V gave up 4 bases and J gave up 2 bases; unmatched junction bases: 9. CDR3 length equals 16 residues. The CDR3 DNA is TGTGCCAGCAGCCGACTAACCCGGGGGGACACAGATACGCAGTATTTT. Translation gives CASSRLTRGDTDTQYF.

The chain uses TRBV27 and TRBJ2-7, with unresolved D. V was shortened by 5 bases and J by 1 base, with 12 bases between the two germline ends. CDR3 length equals 14 residues. Per the germline V gene, CDR1 is MNHEY and CDR2 is SMNVEV (reference sequence). The CDR3, as DNA: TGTGCCAGCAGTCGCCGGGTCCCGTCCTACGAGCAGTACTTC. Protein product: CASSRRVPSYEQYF.

The rearrangement uses TRBV7-2 and TRBJ1-6, with no clear D. Trimming left V 2 bases short and J 7 bases short, with 15 bases between. This CDR3 contains 16 residues. Germline CDR1 and CDR2: SGHTA and FQGNSA. The CDR3 loop is CASSLWVPSGNSPLHF. CDR3 DNA sequence: TGTGCCAGCAGCTTATGGGTTCCCTCGGGAAATTCACCCCTCCACTTT.

The chain is built from TRBV29-1 and TRBJ1-3; the D is unclear. V shed 2 bases and J shed 3 bases, with 11 bases lying between them. Germline CDR1 is SQVTM and CDR2 is ANQGSEA. This CDR3 is built from 14 residues. Here the CDR3 reads CSVEIRDYGNTIYF. The CDR3 DNA reads as TGCAGCGTTGAAATTCGAGATTATGGAAACACCATATATTTT.

This clone was seen more than once but under ten times. V usage is TRBV4-1 and J usage is TRBJ2-1; TRBD2 agrees at 9 bases. This CDR3 contains 16 residues. Germline CDR1 and CDR2: MGHRA and YSYEKL. The junction had 12 bases not matched to a gene; V was cut back by 10 bases and J by 2 bases. In nucleotides, the CDR3 is TGCGCCACCACTAAAAGCGGGGGGACCCCCTACAATGAGCAGTTCTTC. As protein: CATTKSGGTPYNEQFF.

This clone has just one count. The gene calls are TRBV11-1 and TRBJ2-7, with D possibly being TRBD1 (5 bases). Germline V gene lookup returns CDR1 SGHAT and CDR2 FQDESV (reference sequence). V lost 2 bases and J 4 bases, leaving 6 bases between the germline ends. CDR3 length: 12 residues. CDR3: CASSLKGYEQYF. DNA of the CDR3: TGTGCCAGCAGCTTAAAGGGGTACGAGCAGTACTTC.

The chain links TRBV2 to TRBJ2-5; D possibly corresponds to TRBD2 (5 bases). Trimming pared 1 base from V and 5 bases from J, leaving 11 bases between. The CDR3 is 14 amino acids. Per the germline V gene, CDR1 is SNHLY and CDR2 is FYNNEI. Here the CDR3 reads CASSEDEGGETQYF. The CDR3 region has the DNA TGTGCCAGCAGTGAAGATGAGGGTGGGGAGACCCAGTACTTC. The full variable domain, in which reference TRBV2 and TRBJ2-5 provide the parts outside the CDR3, is EPEVTQTPSHQVTQMGQEVILRCVPISNHLYFYWYRQILGQKVEFLVSFYNNEISEKSEIFDDQFSVERPDGSNFTLKIRSTKLEDSAMYFCASSEDEGGETQYFGPGTRLLVL.

This rearrangement joins TRBV30 to TRBJ1-4; D ambiguous. Germline assignment: CDR1 GTSNPN and CDR2 SVGIG (reference sequence). V lost 4 bases and J lost 4, with 13 bases in between. This CDR3 spans 14 amino acids. The CDR3 sequence is CAWNTRVFNEKLFF. The DNA for the CDR3 is TGTGCCTGGAATACCCGGGTTTTTAATGAAAAACTGTTTTTT. Using reference TRBV30 and TRBJ1-4 for the parts outside the CDR3, the full variable domain is SQTIHQWPATLVQPVGSPLSLECTVEGTSNPNLYWYRQAAGRGLQLLFYSVGIGQISSEVPQNLSASRPQDRQFILSSKKLLLSDSGFYLCAWNTRVFNEKLFFGSGTQLSVL.

Only one count was recorded for this clone. The chain is built from TRBV2 and TRBJ1-4, with D tentatively TRBD1 (6 bases). The CDR3 loop spans 13 amino acids. Germline V gene data show CDR1 as SNHLY and CDR2 as FYNNEI. Trimming took 5 bases from V and 7 from J, leaving 11 bases between them. This chain's CDR3 is CASSWDTPEKLFF. CDR3 nucleotide sequence: TGTGCCAGCAGTTGGGACACACCTGAAAAACTGTTTTTT.

The genes are TRBV19 and TRBJ1-5; 8 bases agree with TRBD1. V shed 4 bases, J shed 2 bases, and the junction held 4 bases outside the gene matches. The CDR3 has 15 amino acids. CDR1 and CDR2 (germline): LNHDA, SQIVND (reference sequence). The CDR3 DNA follows: TGTGCCAGTAGTACTGACAGGGGCGGCAATCAGCCCCAGCATTTT. This sequence encodes CASSTDRGGNQPQHF.

CDR3 loop: CASRTGINNSPLHF. For the CDR3, the DNA is TGTGCCAGCAGGACAGGGATTAATAATTCACCCCTCCACTTT. The chain carries TRBV6-6 and TRBJ1-6; 7 bases are shared with TRBD1. This CDR3 has 14 amino acids. The germline V gene has CDR1 MNHNY and CDR2 SVGAGI (reference sequence). Germline trimming cut 6 bases from V and 5 bases from J; bases unmatched to any gene: 4.

The chain links TRBV13 to TRBJ2-1; TRBD2 matches at 11 bases. Germline V gives CDR1 PRHDT, CDR2 FYEKMQ (reference sequence). Trimming at V came to 5 bases and at J to 5 bases, leaving 8 bases not matched to a gene. The CDR3 runs 16 residues. The CDR3 bases are TGTGCCAGCAGCGCCCGGCGACTAGCGGGAAACAATGAGCAGTTCTTC. Translating it yields CASSARRLAGNNEQFF.

The chain is built from TRBV19 and TRBJ1-5, with D possibly being TRBD1 (5 bases). CDR3 length: 15 amino acids. The V gene's germline CDR1 is LNHDA and CDR2 SQIVND (reference sequence). V lost 1 base and J lost 3, with 10 bases in between. This CDR3 is CASSIGDRFNQPQHF. Here the CDR3 DNA reads TGTGCCAGTAGTATAGGAGACAGATTCAATCAGCCCCAGCATTTT.